The rows below give T cell receptor beta chains drawn from one sample of a study of cytomegalovirus exposure and HLA in healthy donors. TCRdb's copy holds only in-frame clones and misses some; the assay was immunoSEQ multiplex PCR. The data hold approximately 130,000 clones, with roughly 71% observed a single time. The sequenced material came from PBMCs. These receptors all stem from a woman aged 40 to 55 in good health and CMV-seronegative. Both conserved end residues are part of each CDR3. D genes are given only for firm matches. The size field is filled for only some rows; it gives once, few, many or a size class.

V	J	size	D	DNA	CDR3
TRBV7-9	TRBJ1-2	-	TRBD1	TGTGCCACCTCGGGACAGGGATACGTTGGCTACACCTTC	CATSGQGYVGYTF
TRBV27	TRBJ2-6	once	-	TGTGCCAGCAGTAGGGGAACCAACTCTGGGGCCAACGTCCTGACTTTC	CASSRGTNSGANVLTF
TRBV9	TRBJ2-2	-	-	TGTGCCAGCAGAGCCTCGGGCACCGGGGAGCTGTTTTTT	CASRASGTGELFF
TRBV27	TRBJ1-2	many	-	TGTGCCAGCACCGAGGCCGGGTCAAGCCACTATGGCTACACCTTC	CASTEAGSSHYGYTF
TRBV6-6	TRBJ1-1	-	-	TGTGCCAGCAGTTACAACGGGGGCGGGGGCACTGAAGCTTTCTTT	CASSYNGGGGTEAFF
TRBV25-1	TRBJ1-1	-	-	TGTGCCACCCAGAGGAGCGTGGGCACTGAAGCTTTCTTT	CATQRSVGTEAFF
TRBV11-2	TRBJ2-7	-	-	TGTGCCAGCAGCTTAGACGACAGCCACTACGAGCAGTACTTC	CASSLDDSHYEQYF
TRBV6-1	TRBJ2-7	-	-	TGTGCCAGCAGTGAATATGGGATGCGGACATTAGTTTACGAGCAGTACTTC	CASSEYGMRTLVYEQYF
TRBV2	TRBJ2-6	-	-	TGTGCCAGCACCCCTTCGGGTCGGAAGTCGTCTGGGGCCAACGTCCTGACTTTC	CASTPSGRKSSGANVLTF
TRBV28	TRBJ2-4	-	TRBD2	TGTGCCAGCAGTTTCTCGCAACTAGCGGGGGGCGCCAAAAACATTCAGTACTTC	CASSFSQLAGGAKNIQYF
TRBV7-9	TRBJ1-5	-	-	TGTGCCAGCAGCTTATCTGGAGCAAAGGAGCCCCAGCATTTT	CASSLSGAKEPQHF
TRBV2	TRBJ2-5	-	-	TGTGCCAGCAGTGAAGGTCTAGTTGTAGAGACCCAGTACTTC	CASSEGLVVETQYF
TRBV4-1	TRBJ1-2	-	-	TGCGCCAGCAGCCAAGACGGTCTGAACTATGGCTACACCTTC	CASSQDGLNYGYTF
TRBV7-7	TRBJ2-5	-	TRBD1	TGTGCTAGCAGCTTAGGGGCAGGGGGCGGGGAGACCCAGTACTTC	CASSLGAGGGETQYF
TRBV2	TRBJ1-2	-	-	TGTGCCAGCAGGGTGGGGAAACAGGGCATTGGCTACACCTTC	CASRVGKQGIGYTF